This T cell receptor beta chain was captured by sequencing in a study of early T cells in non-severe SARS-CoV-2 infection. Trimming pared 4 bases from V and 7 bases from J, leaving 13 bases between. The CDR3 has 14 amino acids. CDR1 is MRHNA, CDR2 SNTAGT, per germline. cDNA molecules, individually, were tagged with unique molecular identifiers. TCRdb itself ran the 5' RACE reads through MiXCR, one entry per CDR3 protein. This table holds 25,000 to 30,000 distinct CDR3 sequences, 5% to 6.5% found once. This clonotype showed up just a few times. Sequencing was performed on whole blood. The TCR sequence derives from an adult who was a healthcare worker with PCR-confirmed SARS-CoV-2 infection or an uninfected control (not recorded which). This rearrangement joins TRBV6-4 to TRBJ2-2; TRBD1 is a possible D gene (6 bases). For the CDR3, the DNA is TGTGCCAGCAGTGGATCAGGGGTCGGCGGGGAGCTGTTTTTT. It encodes CASSGSGVGGELFF.